This TCR beta chain came from a study of technical replicates of blood from a handful of donors. TCRdb's table, derived via immunoSEQ multiplex PCR, lists solely in-frame clones and lacks some. The sample consists of 15,000 to 20,000 clones, around four fifths of them appearing once. The CDR3 totals 15 residues. The germline V and J ends were trimmed by 8 bases and 2 bases, with 20 bases remaining between them. Germline-derived CDR1 and CDR2 are GTSNPN and SVGIG (reference sequence). This clone was found once. The chain uses TRBV30 and TRBJ2-3, with D possibly TRBD2 on 5 matching bases. The receptor was derived from a human donor in good health. Specimen: PBMCs. CDR3 nucleotide sequence: TGTGCCCGGGGTGGAAAAGCGGACTTCACAGATACGCAGTATTTT. It codes for CARGGKADFTDTQYF.